The 25 T cell receptor beta chains below all came from one sample that was sequenced in a study of T cell changes during pregnancy in multiple sclerosis. TCRdb's table, derived via immunoSEQ multiplex PCR, lists solely in-frame clones and lacks some. The sample has tens of thousands of clones, roughly 92% seen once. The sequences come from peripheral blood, collected in the second trimester of pregnancy. The receptor set was obtained from a female donor with multiple sclerosis, enrolled in a pregnancy study.

The chain employs TRBV19 and TRBJ1-4, with TRBD1 as a possible D gene (6 bases). V was pared by 7 bases and J by 6 bases, with 15 bases between. Germline V gene lookup returns CDR1 LNHDA and CDR2 SQIVND (reference sequence). This CDR3 has 14 residues. The CDR3 reads CASTISGVHEKLFF. The DNA of the CDR3 is TGTGCCAGTACGATTTCAGGGGTACATGAAAAACTGTTTTTT. The full variable domain, with the rest looked up from reference TRBV19 and TRBJ1-4, is DGGITQSPKYLFRKEGQNVTLSCEQNLNHDAMYWYRQDPGQGLRLIYYSQIVNDFQKGDIAEGYSVSREKKESFPLTVTSAQKNPTAFYLCASTISGVHEKLFFGSGTQLSVL.

V usage is TRBV18 and J usage is TRBJ1-2, with 7 bases fitting TRBD1. V trimming: 3 bases; J trimming: 4 bases; junction bases outside the gene matches: 5. The CDR3 sequence is 14 residues long. Germline-derived CDR1 and CDR2 are KGHSH and LQKENI. The CDR3 protein is CASSPTTGSYGYTF. The CDR3 nucleotides read TGTGCCAGCTCACCGACGACAGGGAGCTATGGCTACACCTTC.

In this sample, this clone turned up once. The V call is TRBV5-1, the J call TRBJ1-1; D may be TRBD1 (6 bases). Germline V gene data show CDR1 as SGHRS and CDR2 as YFSETQ. This CDR3 contains 14 residues. Between the trimmed V and J ends, which lost 1 base and 6 bases, there was a span of 13 bases. The CDR3, as DNA: TGCGCCAGCAGCTTGTCTAACAGGGATGCTGAAGCTTTCTTT. Protein sequence: CASSLSNRDAEAFF.

The gene calls are TRBV19 and TRBJ2-3; D might be TRBD1 (6 bases). The CDR3 is 16 residues long. The V gene lost 1 base and the J gene lost 0 bases, with 11 bases spanning the gap. Germline V gives CDR1 LNHDA, CDR2 SQIVND (reference sequence). The CDR3 DNA sequence: TGTGCCAGTAGTATAGTTAGGGGGACGAGCACAGATACGCAGTATTTT. Its translation: CASSIVRGTSTDTQYF.

The chain uses TRBV19 and TRBJ2-7, with 11 bases that match TRBD2. Germline V gene data show CDR1 as LNHDA and CDR2 as SQIVND (reference sequence). After removal of 5 bases from V and 2 bases from J, the junction contained 2 bases not matched to a gene. This CDR3 has 14 amino acids. The DNA of the CDR3 is TGTGCCAGTAGTTTACTAGCGGGAGCCTACGAGCAGTACTTC. Encoded protein: CASSLLAGAYEQYF.

The chain uses TRBV5-1 and TRBJ2-7, with D maybe TRBD2 (6 bases). V was trimmed by 2 bases and J by 3 bases, leaving 6 bases between them. In germline, CDR1 is SGHRS, CDR2 YFSETQ. The CDR3 contains 12 residues. CDR3 loop: CASSFGSYEQYF. The CDR3 DNA reads as TGCGCCAGCAGCTTCGGGAGCTACGAGCAGTACTTC.

This chain links TRBV11-2 with TRBJ2-2, with 9 nucleotides matching TRBD1. V shed 7 bases, J shed 3 bases, and the junction held 9 bases outside the gene matches. The CDR3 consists of 16 residues. The V gene's germline CDR1 is SGHAT and CDR2 FQNNGV. CDR3 amino acids: CASTRRTGVDTGELFF. CDR3 sequence (DNA): TGTGCCAGCACCCGAAGGACAGGGGTGGACACCGGGGAGCTGTTTTTT.

This clone showed up just once. V and J are TRBV6-6 and TRBJ2-7; 11 positions agree with TRBD2. The CDR3 is made up of 16 amino acids. V was pared by 7 bases and J by 0 bases, with 8 bases of the junction left unmatched. CDR1 MNHNY and CDR2 SVGAGI come from the germline V gene (reference sequence). The CDR3 here is CASTPSGRLSSYEQYF. DNA for the CDR3: TGTGCCAGCACTCCTAGCGGGAGGCTGAGCTCCTACGAGCAGTACTTC.

This chain links TRBV7-2 with TRBJ2-1; TRBD2 matches 12 bases. Trimming at V came to 5 bases and at J to 0 bases, leaving 8 bases not matched to a gene. The V gene's germline CDR1 is SGHTA and CDR2 FQGNSA. The CDR3 contains 18 residues. Written as DNA, the CDR3 is TGTGCCAGCAGCCGAATTTGGACTAGCGGGGACTCCTACAATGAGCAGTTCTTC. It encodes CASSRIWTSGDSYNEQFF.

The V and J genes are TRBV11-2 and TRBJ2-5; TRBD2 is a possible D gene (6 bases). Germline CDR1 and CDR2: SGHAT and FQNNGV. The germline V and J ends were trimmed by 5 bases and 5 bases, with 24 bases remaining between them. The CDR3 consists of 17 residues. The CDR3 coding sequence is TGTGCCAGCAGCATCACCCGGGGGTTCAGTGGGGAGGAGACCCAGTACTTC. Translating it yields CASSITRGFSGEETQYF.

The chain joins TRBV10-1 to TRBJ1-1; D unclear. Germline values: CDR1 WNHNN, CDR2 SYGVQD (reference sequence). The germline V and J ends were trimmed by 3 bases and 5 bases, with 7 bases remaining between them. The CDR3 sequence is 12 residues long. CDR3 coding DNA: TGCGCCAGCAGTGACGCGGGTACTGAAGCTTTCTTT. This encodes CASSDAGTEAFF.

The genes are TRBV9 and TRBJ2-1; D is unresolved. The CDR3 is 13 amino acids. The germline V and J ends were trimmed by 0 bases and 4 bases, with 5 bases remaining between them. The germline CDR1 and CDR2 sequences are SGDLS and YYNGEE. CDR3 coding DNA: TGTGCCAGCAGCGTAGACAGTTACAATGAGCAGTTCTTC. Protein sequence: CASSVDSYNEQFF.

This clone has only one observation. The rearrangement links TRBV11-2 to TRBJ1-1; 7 bases align to TRBD1. With 6 bases clipped from V and 6 bases from J, the junction kept 13 bases outside the gene matches. CDR3 length equals 15 residues. Germline V gene sequence: CDR1 SGHAT, CDR2 FQNNGV. The CDR3 is CASSPFTGVRAEAFF. The CDR3 bases are TGTGCCAGCAGTCCCTTTACAGGGGTGAGGGCTGAAGCTTTCTTT.

On this clone: Other nucleotide sequences in the sample specify the same CDR3. The chain uses TRBV19 and TRBJ2-1, with 12 bases identical to TRBD2. The V gene's germline CDR1 is LNHDA and CDR2 SQIVND (reference sequence). Losses at the gene ends were 4 bases for V and 7 bases for J; bases not matched to a gene: 5. This CDR3 spans 15 amino acids. The CDR3 bases are TGTGCCAGTAGTACTAGCGGGGGGGCCGGGAATGAGCAGTTCTTC. Translating it yields CASSTSGGAGNEQFF.

The chain is built from TRBV5-1 and TRBJ2-2; D remains unclear. Germline V gives CDR1 SGHRS, CDR2 YFSETQ. V gave up 0 bases and J gave up 0 bases, with 9 bases separating them. This CDR3 comprises 16 residues. The CDR3 loop reads CASSLGGSPNTGELFF. CDR3 DNA: TGCGCCAGCAGCTTGGGCGGCAGCCCGAACACCGGGGAGCTGTTTTTT.

The chain is built from TRBV7-2 and TRBJ2-5; 10 nucleotides line up with TRBD1. The CDR3 is 14 amino acids. Germline trimming cut 5 bases from V and 4 bases from J; bases unmatched to any gene: 4. From germline, CDR1 is SGHTA and CDR2 FQGNSA. CDR3 DNA sequence: TGTGCCAGCAGCCGACAGGGGGCAGGAGAGACCCAGTACTTC. It yields the protein CASSRQGAGETQYF.

V is TRBV19 and J is TRBJ1-2, with D possibly matching TRBD1 (5 bases). Trimming cost V 3 bases and J 8 bases, with 28 bases left between them. The germline V gene has CDR1 LNHDA and CDR2 SQIVND (reference sequence). The CDR3 covers 18 residues. CDR3 nucleotide sequence: TGTGCCAGTAGTATTCTGGGGGGAGTCTCTCTAAAAGCGGGAGGCTACACCTTC. It codes for CASSILGGVSLKAGGYTF. The full variable domain, rest sourced from reference TRBV19 and TRBJ1-2, is DGGITQSPKYLFRKEGQNVTLSCEQNLNHDAMYWYRQDPGQGLRLIYYSQIVNDFQKGDIAEGYSVSREKKESFPLTVTSAQKNPTAFYLCASSILGGVSLKAGGYTFGSGTRLTVV.

The gene calls are TRBV7-8 and TRBJ1-2, with 8 bases fitting TRBD1. The CDR3 sequence is 14 residues long. V was pared by 5 bases and J by 8 bases, with 10 bases of the junction left unmatched. In germline, CDR1 is SGHVS, CDR2 FQNEAQ. The CDR3 here is CASSISQGEEGYTF. The CDR3 DNA is TGTGCCAGCAGCATCTCACAGGGGGAGGAAGGCTACACCTTC.

This clone was seen a single time. V is TRBV7-9 and J is TRBJ2-1; D may be TRBD2 (6 bases). The CDR3 loop spans 13 amino acids. Germline loops: CDR1 SEHNR, CDR2 FQNEAQ (reference sequence). The ends were cut back, 5 bases at V and 6 bases at J, with 11 bases in the middle. Here the CDR3 reads CASSPGLINEQFF. The CDR3 DNA follows: TGTGCCAGCAGCCCCGGACTAATCAATGAGCAGTTCTTC.

V is TRBV5-5 and J is TRBJ1-1; 10 positions agree with TRBD1. Germline trimming cut 4 bases from V and 8 bases from J; bases unmatched to any gene: 11. The length of the CDR3 is 15 residues. The V gene's germline CDR1 is SGHKS and CDR2 YYEKEE (reference sequence). CDR3 nucleotide sequence: TGTGCCAGCAGCGTAGAGGAGGGACAGGGGTTCGAAGCTTTCTTT. Residues: CASSVEEGQGFEAFF. Filled out from reference TRBV5-5 and TRBJ1-1, the complete variable domain reads DAGVTQSPTHLIKTRGQQVTLRCSPISGHKSVSWYQQVLGQGPQFIFQYYEKEERGRGNFPDRFSARQFPNYSSELNVNALLLGDSALYLCASSVEEGQGFEAFFGQGTRLTVV.

The chain is built from TRBV5-1 and TRBJ2-3; D is uncertain. V gave up 3 bases and J gave up 0 bases, with 11 bases separating them. Germline V gene sequence: CDR1 SGHRS, CDR2 YFSETQ. This CDR3 spans 15 amino acids. The CDR3 region has the DNA TGCGCCAGCAGCTCGCTAGGAGATAGCACAGATACGCAGTATTTT. Translated: CASSSLGDSTDTQYF.

The CDR3 coding sequence is TGTGCCAGCAGATTTTTCCAGGGGGATGTAAACACTGAAGCTTTCTTT. Translation: CASRFFQGDVNTEAFF. The chain links TRBV28 to TRBJ1-1; 7 bases match TRBD1. J lost 2 bases, V lost 6 bases, and 12 bases had no gene match. Germline CDR1 MDHEN, CDR2 SYDVKM. The CDR3 is made up of 16 amino acids.

The chain joins TRBV2 to TRBJ1-6, with 7 bases lining up with TRBD1. This CDR3 spans 14 amino acids. V lost 6 bases and J lost 6; bases outside the gene matches: 5. Germline loops: CDR1 SNHLY, CDR2 FYNNEI. The CDR3 is CASRPGQFNSPLHF. In DNA, the CDR3 is TGTGCCAGCAGACCGGGACAGTTTAATTCACCCCTCCACTTT.

The chain couples TRBV6-1 to TRBJ2-7; 8 nucleotides agree with TRBD1. The CDR3 extends over 15 amino acids. The V gene's germline CDR1 is MNHNS and CDR2 SASEGT. With 2 bases clipped from V and 3 bases from J, the junction kept 6 bases outside the gene matches. CDR3 bases: TGTGCCAGCAGTGAACCGACAGGGGCCGTCTACGAGCAGTACTTC. It codes for CASSEPTGAVYEQYF.

This clone was detected once. This chain joins TRBV5-4 and TRBJ1-2; D is uncertain. The germline gives CDR1 SGHNT, CDR2 YYREEE (reference sequence). The CDR3 length is 13 residues. V lost 4 bases and J lost 2, with 9 bases in between. In DNA, the CDR3 is TGTGCCAGCAGCCTGGACTCCAACTATGGCTACACCTTC. This sequence encodes CASSLDSNYGYTF.